A selection of T cell receptor beta chains follows, all from one sample in a study of regulatory T cells in long-lasting Graves disease. Each CDR3 protein gets one entry after TCRdb re-called the multiplex PCR reads with MiXCR. The data hold about 450,000 distinct CDR3 sequences, with 15% to 20% observed a single time. This sample also belongs to another study, concerning T cells in Graves' hyperthyroidism and ophthalmopathy.

The sample in question was peripheral blood mononuclear cells (PBMCs), obtained at new diagnosis, from a patient treated with antithyroid drugs. These receptors were taken from a woman in her 30s with Graves disease. Each CDR3 is given with its conserved first and last residue. A D gene is named only where the DNA matches it firmly. Only part of the rows carry a size: once, few, many, or a class if the clone is expanded.

TRBJ2-1 | . | . | TRBV7-3 | TGTGCCAGCAGCTTTACTTCTCCAGGGGGGATCAGACTCAATGAGCAGTTCTTC | CASSFTSPGGIRLNEQFF
TRBJ1-2 | . | . | TRBV3-1 | TGTGCCAGCAGCCAAGAAGTTCATGGCTACACCTTC | CASSQEVHGYTF
TRBJ1-1 | . | few | TRBV14 | TGTGCCAGCAGCCAGCGCACGGTGAACACTGAAGCTTTCTTT | CASSQRTVNTEAFF
TRBJ1-1 | . | many | TRBV28 | TGTGCCAGCAGTTTGGACGGCTATAACACTGAAGCTTTCTTT | CASSLDGYNTEAFF
TRBJ2-1 | TRBD1 | . | TRBV20-1 | TGCAGTGCTAGATCGAACAGGGGGATGGAGCAGTTCTTC | CSARSNRGMEQFF
TRBJ2-1 | TRBD2 | few | TRBV5-1 | TGCGCCAGCAGCCCTCCTAGCGGAAACTACAATGAGCAGTTCTTC | CASSPPSGNYNEQFF
TRBJ2-1 | TRBD1 | . | TRBV18 | TGTGCCAGCTCACCACCCAGGGGGCCGGCCTTGGGCAATGAGCAGTTCTTC | CASSPPRGPALGNEQFF
TRBJ1-4 | . | many | TRBV5-1 | TGCGCCAGCAGCGTTACCTCAGGGACCCCCGGGGAGGAAAAACTGTTTTTT | CASSVTSGTPGEEKLFF
TRBJ2-3 | TRBD2 | many | TRBV7-2 | TGTGCCAGCAGCTTATCAGCCGGGAGGACCACAGATACGCAGTATTTT | CASSLSAGRTTDTQYF
TRBJ2-3 | . | . | TRBV24-1 | TGTGCCACCAGTGGGGGTACAGGGAGCACAGATACGCAGTATTTT | CATSGGTGSTDTQYF
TRBJ1-1 | . | many | TRBV3-1 | TGTGCCAGCAGCCAAGAAGGGCAGCGGTACACTGAAGCTTTCTTT | CASSQEGQRYTEAFF
TRBJ2-1 | TRBD2 | many | TRBV6-1 | TGTGCCAGCAGGAACGGGCGGGAGCCCCTATATGAGCAGTTCTTC | CASRNGREPLYEQFF
TRBJ2-3 | . | few | TRBV28 | TGTGCCAGCAGTTTTCAGAGCACAGATACGCAGTATTTT | CASSFQSTDTQYF
TRBJ1-6 | . | many | TRBV28 | TGTGCCAGCAGTTTAGAGGCAGGCCCTTTGGCTTCACCCCTCCACTTT | CASSLEAGPLASPLHF
TRBJ1-1 | . | . | TRBV10-3 | TGTGCCATCACCCCCCAGATGGGGAACACTGAAGCTTTCTTT | CAITPQMGNTEAFF
TRBJ2-7 | TRBD1 | few | TRBV19 | TGTGCCAGTAGTAATGACAGGGACTCCTACGAGCAGTACTTC | CASSNDRDSYEQYF
TRBJ1-5 | . | . | TRBV20-1 | TGCAGTGCCACGGCGGGGGGCGATCAGCCCCAGCATTTT | CSATAGGDQPQHF
TRBJ2-1 | . | many | TRBV29-1 | TGCAGCGTTGAAGTGACCAGGCCCTACAATGAGCAGTTCTTC | CSVEVTRPYNEQFF
TRBJ2-7 | . | many | TRBV2 | TGTGCCAGCAGTGAAGCGTCGGGGTTGTACGAGCAGTACTTC | CASSEASGLYEQYF
TRBJ2-4 | . | few | TRBV19 | TGTGCCAGTACGAGGGGAAAGGGTGCCAAAAACATTCAGTACTTC | CASTRGKGAKNIQYF
TRBJ2-2 | . | many | TRBV20-1 | TGCAGTGCTAGGGGGGTCGGGGAGCTGTTTTTT | CSARGVGELFF
TRBJ1-1 | TRBD1 | many | TRBV12-3/TRBV12-4 | TGTGCCAGCAGTTTCCCCGCGACAGGGGGCACTGAAGCTTTCTTT | CASSFPATGGTEAFF
TRBJ2-7 | . | many | TRBV28 | TGTGCCAGCGAGCCGGACCTCTCCGGCGAGCAGTACTTC | CASEPDLSGEQYF
TRBJ1-2 | TRBD1 | . | TRBV18 | TGTGCCAGCTCACCGCCCGGGACAGTAAAAAGAGGGCTTGGCTACACCTTC | CASSPPGTVKRGLGYTF